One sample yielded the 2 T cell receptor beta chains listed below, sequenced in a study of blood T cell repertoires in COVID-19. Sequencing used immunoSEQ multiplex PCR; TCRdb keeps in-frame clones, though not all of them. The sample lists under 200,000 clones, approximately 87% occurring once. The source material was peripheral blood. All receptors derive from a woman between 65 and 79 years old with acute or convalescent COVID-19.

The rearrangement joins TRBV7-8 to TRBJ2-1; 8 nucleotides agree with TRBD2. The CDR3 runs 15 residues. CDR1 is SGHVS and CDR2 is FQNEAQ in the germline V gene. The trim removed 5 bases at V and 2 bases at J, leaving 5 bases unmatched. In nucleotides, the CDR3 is TGTGCCAGCAGCGCGGCCGGGAGGGCCTACAATGAGCAGTTCTTC. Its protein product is CASSAAGRAYNEQFF.

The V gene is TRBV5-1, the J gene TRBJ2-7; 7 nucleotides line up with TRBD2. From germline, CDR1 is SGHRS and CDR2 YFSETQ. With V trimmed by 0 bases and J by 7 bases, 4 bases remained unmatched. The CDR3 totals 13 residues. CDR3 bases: TGCGCCAGCAGCTTGGCAATAGCGGGTGAGCAGTACTTC. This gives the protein CASSLAIAGEQYF.